The rows below give T cell receptor beta chains drawn from one sample of a study of T cell changes during pregnancy in multiple sclerosis. Sequenced by immunoSEQ multiplex PCR; TCRdb stores in-frame clones only, minus some. In the table there are about 50,000 clones, around 89% of which are singletons. The specimen was peripheral blood, collected after pregnancy. The receptor source for this set is a female donor in good health, enrolled as a control in a pregnancy study. CDR3s include the opening cysteine and the closing phenylalanine or tryptophan. The D gene is left open where the match is weak. A clone size is listed for some rows: how often the clone was seen (once, few, many), or a class if it is expanded.

j_call v_call d_call clone_size cdr3_aa cdr3_nt
TRBJ2-7 TRBV6-1 TRBD2 . CASIPEREGYEQYF TGTGCCAGCATCCCAGAGCGGGAGGGATACGAGCAGTACTTC
TRBJ1-1 TRBV6-6 TRBD1 few CASSPTGGNTEAFF TGTGCCAGCAGTCCTACAGGGGGTAACACTGAAGCTTTCTTT
TRBJ2-7 TRBV28 . . CASSPRYSYEQYF TGTGCCAGCAGTCCCCGTTACTCCTACGAGCAGTACTTC
TRBJ1-6 TRBV19 . . CASSIFAGQARSSYNSPLHF TGTGCCAGTAGTATTTTTGCGGGTCAGGCCAGAAGCTCCTATAATTCACCCCTCCACTTT
TRBJ1-1 TRBV13 . once CASSPRREGLNTEAFF TGTGCCAGCAGCCCTCGTCGGGAGGGCCTGAACACTGAAGCTTTCTTT
TRBJ2-7 TRBV10-3 TRBD2 . CAISESWRGAPYEQYF TGTGCCATCAGTGAGTCGTGGCGGGGGGCCCCCTACGAGCAGTACTTC
TRBJ2-1 TRBV7-3 TRBD2 once CASSSNPSSGRLDREQFF TGTGCCAGCAGCTCCAACCCCTCTAGCGGGAGGTTGGATCGGGAGCAGTTCTTC
TRBJ1-1 TRBV6-4 TRBD1 . CASSDSKGAAFF TGTGCCAGCAGTGACTCGAAGGGGGCGGCTTTCTTT
TRBJ2-1 TRBV5-6 . . CASSSFVGDLARDDNEQFF TGTGCCAGCAGCTCCTTCGTGGGAGATCTAGCGCGCGACGACAATGAGCAGTTCTTC
TRBJ2-2 TRBV13 TRBD2 . CASSDGTSGIWGNTGELFF TGTGCCAGCAGTGATGGGACTAGCGGGATCTGGGGAAACACCGGGGAGCTGTTTTTT
TRBJ1-2 TRBV28 . . CASSSGGASCTF TGTGCCAGCAGTTCCGGGGGGGCCTCTTGCACCTTC
TRBJ1-1 TRBV2 . . CASSDYYTEAFF TGTGCCAGCAGTGATTACTACACTGAAGCTTTCTTT
TRBJ2-3 TRBV7-9 TRBD1 . CASSRRQGGTDTQYF TGTGCCAGCAGCCGTAGACAGGGGGGCACAGATACGCAGTATTTT
TRBJ2-3 TRBV7-9 . . CASSPPGSSTDTQYF TGTGCCAGCAGCCCCCCGGGTTCTAGCACAGATACGCAGTATTTT
TRBJ2-2 TRBV7-2 TRBD2 . CASSLLLAGPGTGELFF TGTGCCAGCAGCTTACTACTAGCGGGGCCTGGCACCGGGGAGCTGTTTTTT
TRBJ1-2 TRBV7-9 . once CASSTRTAYGYTF TGTGCCAGCAGCACCCGGACAGCCTATGGCTACACCTTC
TRBJ2-1 TRBV4-1 TRBD2 . CASSQGPSGGVSNEQFF TGCGCCAGCAGCCAAGGTCCTAGCGGGGGGGTCAGCAATGAGCAGTTCTTC
TRBJ1-1 TRBV13 . . CASRVAGSPTEAFF TGTGCCAGCAGGGTAGCGGGGTCGCCCACTGAAGCTTTCTTT
TRBJ1-3 TRBV19 . . CASSINFELHTIYF TGTGCCAGTAGTATAAACTTCGAGCTCCACACCATATATTTT
TRBJ1-1 TRBV5-1 TRBD1 . CASSLAPPGQGYTEAFF TGCGCCAGCAGCTTGGCCCCTCCGGGACAGGGGTACACTGAAGCTTTCTTT
TRBJ2-5 TRBV4-3 TRBD2 . CASSQDAGGRETQYF TGCGCCAGCAGCCAAGATGCGGGGGGGCGGGAGACCCAGTACTTC
TRBJ2-3 TRBV6-4 TRBD2 . CASSDGAGASDTQYF TGTGCCAGCAGTGACGGCGCGGGAGCATCGGATACGCAGTATTTT
TRBJ2-5 TRBV28 . . CASSRRGGNQETQYF TGTGCCAGCAGTCGGAGGGGCGGTAACCAAGAGACCCAGTACTTC
TRBJ1-6 TRBV25-1 . . CASSEGRTDVGSPLHF TGTGCCAGCAGTGAAGGACGGACAGATGTAGGCTCACCCCTCCACTTT
TRBJ2-7 TRBV11-2 TRBD2 . CASSLGLASVEQYF TGTGCCAGCAGCTTAGGACTAGCATCAGTCGAGCAGTACTTC
TRBJ2-3 TRBV4-3 TRBD2 . CASSQRASGGGDTQYF TGCGCCAGCAGCCAGAGGGCTAGCGGTGGGGGAGATACGCAGTATTTT
TRBJ1-2 TRBV7-9 TRBD1 . CASSLPDRPISNYGYTF TGTGCCAGCAGCTTACCGGACAGGCCCATATCTAACTATGGCTACACCTTC
TRBJ2-1 TRBV21-1 . once CASSKGGGPSYNEQFF TGTGCCAGCAGCAAAGGCGGGGGTCCCTCCTACAATGAGCAGTTCTTC
TRBJ1-2 TRBV28 TRBD1 . CASSLRYRGLGYTF TGTGCCAGCAGTTTACGGTACAGGGGGTTGGGCTACACCTTC
TRBJ2-6 TRBV9 . . CASSHRDTSGANVLTF TGTGCCAGCAGCCACCGGGACACCTCTGGGGCCAACGTCCTGACTTTC
TRBJ2-2 TRBV11-2 TRBD2 . CASSLGLREGPGGELFF TGTGCCAGCAGCTTAGGGTTGCGGGAGGGCCCCGGCGGGGAGCTGTTTTTT
TRBJ1-2 TRBV27 . . CASSYPGSYGYTF TGTGCCAGCAGTTATCCAGGAAGCTATGGCTACACCTTC